Shown below are 10 T cell receptor beta chains from a single sample sequenced in a study of radiotherapy plus CTLA-4 blockade in lung cancer. Using immunoSEQ multiplex PCR, the repertoire was profiled, and TCRdb retains in-frame clones only, with some absent. Among tens of thousands of clones listed, 79% were seen once. The sequenced sample was peripheral blood, obtained from a patient treated with radiotherapy plus ipilimumab. These receptors were obtained from a human donor with non-small cell lung cancer that progressed on radiotherapy plus ipilimumab.

As to this clone: Other DNA sequences in the sample encode the same CDR3. The chain joins TRBV28 to TRBJ2-7, with D possibly being TRBD2 (6 bases). This CDR3 has 11 residues. V shed 8 bases and J shed 2 bases, with 7 bases lying between them. Germline V gives CDR1 MDHEN, CDR2 SYDVKM. The CDR3 sequence is CASGGTYEQYF. The CDR3 nucleotides read TGTGCCAGCGGGGGGACCTACGAGCAGTACTTC. Combining the CDR3 with reference TRBV28 and TRBJ2-7 gives the whole variable domain DVKVTQSSRYLVKRTGEKVFLECVQDMDHENMFWYRQDPGLGLRLIYFSYDVKMKEKGDIPEGYSVSREKKERFSLILESASTNQTSMYLCASGGTYEQYFGPGTRLTVT.

V gene TRBV2 combines with J gene TRBJ2-1; no firm D call. CDR1 and CDR2 (germline): SNHLY, FYNNEI. V was trimmed by 6 bases and J by 0 bases, leaving 18 bases between them. This CDR3 has 17 residues. In DNA, the CDR3 is TGTGCCAGCAGAGATATTACCGGCGTGACCTCCTACAATGAGCAGTTCTTC. Translating it yields CASRDITGVTSYNEQFF.

The chain links TRBV7-8 to TRBJ2-3; D remains unclear. The CDR3 extends over 15 amino acids. CDR1 and CDR2 (germline): SGHVS, FQNEAQ. The V and J ends lost 4 bases and 0 bases respectively, with 11 bases between them. CDR3 nucleotides: TGTGCCAGCAGCTCAGGCGGATCTAGCACAGATACGCAGTATTTT. This encodes CASSSGGSSTDTQYF.

This clone was counted once. This chain joins TRBV11-2 and TRBJ2-1; no firm D call. CDR3 length equals 14 residues. V was shortened by 1 base and J by 8 bases, with 12 bases between the two germline ends. Germline loops: CDR1 SGHAT, CDR2 FQNNGV. CDR3 bases: TGTGCCAGCAGCTTAGGTATAGGTGGGGATGAGCAGTTCTTC. Translation gives CASSLGIGGDEQFF. The entire variable domain, with the rest obtained from reference TRBV11-2 and TRBJ2-1, is as follows: EAGVAQSPRYKIIEKRQSVAFWCNPISGHATLYWYQQILGQGPKLLIQFQNNGVVDDSQLPKDRFSAERLKGVDSTLKIQPAKLEDSAVYLCASSLGIGGDEQFFGPGTRLTVL.

This clone has just one count. This chain's CDR3 is CASRAPGQGQGETQYF. The CDR3 DNA reads as TGTGCCAGCAGAGCGCCGGGACAGGGGCAGGGGGAGACCCAGTACTTC. This chain links TRBV6-6 with TRBJ2-5, with 10 bases identical to TRBD1. V lost 6 bases and J lost 5; bases outside the gene matches: 12. This CDR3 contains 16 residues. The germline CDR1 and CDR2 sequences are MNHNY and SVGAGI (reference sequence).

In its sample, this clone was seen once. The V call is TRBV19, the J call TRBJ2-1; perhaps TRBD2 as D (6 bases). With 3 bases removed from V and 0 bases from J, the gap between germline ends came to 12 bases. CDR3 length equals 16 residues. Germline loops: CDR1 LNHDA, CDR2 SQIVND (reference sequence). CDR3 loop: CASSIWRGSSYNEQFF. The DNA of the CDR3 is TGTGCCAGTAGTATTTGGCGGGGCAGCTCCTACAATGAGCAGTTCTTC. The variable domain in full, with the rest retrieved from reference TRBV19 and TRBJ2-1, is DGGITQSPKYLFRKEGQNVTLSCEQNLNHDAMYWYRQDPGQGLRLIYYSQIVNDFQKGDIAEGYSVSREKKESFPLTVTSAQKNPTAFYLCASSIWRGSSYNEQFFGPGTRLTVL.

The chain uses TRBV11-2 and TRBJ2-3, with D maybe TRBD1 (6 bases). The CDR3 is 15 residues long. From germline, CDR1 is SGHAT and CDR2 FQNNGV. V lost 4 bases and J 4 bases, leaving 15 bases between the germline ends. CDR3 coding DNA: TGTGCCAGCAGCTCGACACGCGCAGGGGCAGATACGCAGTATTTT. It encodes CASSSTRAGADTQYF.

The chain joins TRBV5-4 to TRBJ2-7, with a weak D call TRBD2 (5 bases). V was clipped by 3 bases and J by 0 bases, with 25 bases between them. The CDR3 contains 19 residues. CDR1 and CDR2 from the germline V gene are SGHNT and YYREEE (reference sequence). The DNA of the CDR3 is TGTGCCAGCAGCTCTATTTCCATGCGAACCCAGCGGACCTCCTACGAGCAGTACTTC. Protein product: CASSSISMRTQRTSYEQYF.

The chain has TRBV11-2 and TRBJ2-5, with D possibly called TRBD1 or TRBD2 (5 bases each). Trimming cost V 3 bases and J 4 bases, with 15 bases left between them. This CDR3 spans 15 amino acids. The germline V gene encodes CDR1 SGHAT and CDR2 FQNNGV. Here the CDR3 DNA reads TGTGCCAGCAGCTTTCCCGGGGCCCGGGGAGAGACCCAGTACTTC. It specifies CASSFPGARGETQYF.

This clone was seen a few times. The chain links TRBV29-1 to TRBJ2-1; 8 nucleotides align to TRBD1. J was trimmed by 2 bases and V by 6 bases; bases with no gene match: 6. The CDR3 extends over 14 amino acids. Germline lookup yields CDR1 SQVTM and CDR2 ANQGSEA. CDR3: CSVSGTGAYNEQFF. The CDR3 region has the DNA TGCAGCGTATCAGGGACAGGTGCCTACAATGAGCAGTTCTTC.